The 32 T cell receptor beta chains presented below share a single source sample, sequenced in a study of T cell responses to AZD1222 COVID-19 vaccine. TCRdb keeps only in-frame clones here, not all; method: immunoSEQ multiplex PCR. The table has 130,000 to 150,000 clones, about nine tenths seen once. Material: peripheral blood, obtained 28 days after the second AZD1222 dose. The source is an adult who received the AZD1222 COVID-19 vaccine.

This chain uses TRBV7-8 with TRBJ1-2, with D perhaps TRBD1 (6 bases). Trimming left V 3 bases short and J 4 bases short, with 18 bases between. The length of the CDR3 is 16 residues. CDR1 is SGHVS, CDR2 FQNEAQ, per germline. The DNA of the CDR3 is TGTGCCAGCAGCTTCACAGGGAGCGGCGTTGGCTATGGCTACACCTTC. Amino acid sequence: CASSFTGSGVGYGYTF.

This rearrangement joins TRBV3-1 (or the pseudogene TRBV3-2) to TRBJ2-1; TRBD1 aligns across 9 bases. The CDR3 spans 15 residues. CDR1 LGHDT and CDR2 YNNKEL come from the germline V gene (reference sequence). V dropped 1 base and J dropped 6; count of bases not matched to a gene: 4. The CDR3 loop reads CASSQVEDRGNEQFF. In nucleotides, the CDR3 is TGTGCCAGCAGCCAAGTAGAGGACAGGGGCAATGAGCAGTTCTTC.

The gene calls are TRBV4-1 and TRBJ1-5; D gene ambiguous. The germline V and J ends were trimmed by 0 bases and 4 bases, with 4 bases remaining between them. Germline values: CDR1 MGHRA, CDR2 YSYEKL. This CDR3 spans 13 amino acids. CDR3 sequence (DNA): TGCGCCAGCAGCCAAGATCGTAATCAGCCCCAGCATTTT. Translated: CASSQDRNQPQHF.

The chain carries TRBV15 and TRBJ1-1; unclear D gene. CDR3 length equals 14 residues. CDR1 and CDR2 from the germline V gene are LNHNV and YYDKDF (reference sequence). Between the trimmed V and J ends, which lost 0 bases and 0 bases, there was a span of 5 bases. The CDR3 DNA follows: TGTGCCACCAGCAGAGACTTACTGAACACTGAAGCTTTCTTT. Translating it yields CATSRDLLNTEAFF.

V gene TRBV6-5 combines with J gene TRBJ2-7; TRBD1 agrees at 10 bases. The CDR3 extends over 13 amino acids. The junction had 5 bases not matched to a gene; V was cut back by 5 bases and J by 7 bases. Per germline, CDR1 MNHEY and CDR2 SVGAGI. The CDR3 DNA reads as TGTGCCAGCAGTCGACAGGGGGCGGGTGAGCAGTACTTC. It codes for CASSRQGAGEQYF.

This chain joins TRBV10-1 and TRBJ2-4; D unresolved. Trimming took off 7 bases at V and 0 bases at J, with 10 bases between the two ends. CDR1 and CDR2 (germline): WNHNN, SYGVQD (reference sequence). The CDR3 has 14 residues. In DNA form, the CDR3 reads TGCGCCAGCAAGATAGGCCTAGCCAAAAACATTCAGTACTTC. It yields the protein CASKIGLAKNIQYF.

This clone was recorded once. The V and J genes are TRBV27 and TRBJ2-5; the D is unclear. V gave up 3 bases and J gave up 2 bases, with 7 bases separating them. In germline, CDR1 is MNHEY, CDR2 SMNVEV (reference sequence). The CDR3 is 13 amino acids. For the CDR3, the DNA is TGTGCCAGCAGTTTGTGGCAGCAAGAGACCCAGTACTTC. It yields the protein CASSLWQQETQYF.

This chain connects TRBV29-1 to TRBJ1-1, with 8 bases aligning to TRBD1. The CDR3 is 15 amino acids. The trim removed 3 bases at V and 2 bases at J, leaving 8 bases unmatched. Germline V CDR1 and CDR2: SQVTM, ANQGSEA. CDR3 nucleotides: TGCAGCGTTGAGGAGACAGGGGTGGGAAACACTGAAGCTTTCTTT. Residues: CSVEETGVGNTEAFF. The variable domain in full, completed from reference TRBV29-1 and TRBJ1-1, reads SAVISQKPSRDICQRGTSLTIQCQVDSQVTMMFWYRQQPGQSLTLIATANQGSEATYESGFVIDKFPISRPNLTFSTLTVSNMSPEDSSIYLCSVEETGVGNTEAFFGQGTRLTVV.

The gene calls are TRBV6-1 and TRBJ2-5, with 8 nucleotides matching TRBD1. This CDR3 comprises 15 residues. Germline V lookup: CDR1 MNHNS, CDR2 SASEGT. V lost 3 bases and J lost 4; bases outside the gene matches: 7. The DNA for the CDR3 is TGTGCCAGCAGTGAGCGGACAGGGTTTTCAGAGACCCAGTACTTC. Translating gives CASSERTGFSETQYF.

J is TRBJ1-2 and V is TRBV10-1, with 8 bases matching TRBD1. V was clipped by 5 bases and J by 3 bases; unmatched bases: 20. The CDR3 is 19 residues long. Germline V lookup: CDR1 WNHNN, CDR2 SYGVQD (reference sequence). CDR3 sequence (DNA): TGCGCCAGCAGTATAATCCCCATATCCGGGACAGGAGGATACTATGGCTACACCTTC. Translating it yields CASSIIPISGTGGYYGYTF.

V and J are TRBV6-5 and TRBJ1-6, with D hard to call. CDR1 MNHEY and CDR2 SVGAGI come from the germline V gene. The CDR3 has 12 amino acids. Trimming removed 2 bases at V and 7 bases at J, with 3 bases between. CDR3 sequence reads: CASSYQNSPLHF. The CDR3 nucleotides are TGTGCCAGCAGTTACCAGAATTCACCCCTCCACTTT.

The chain couples TRBV19 to TRBJ2-2; D call uncertain. V shed 6 bases and J shed 0 bases, with 14 bases lying between them. The CDR3 has 16 amino acids. The germline V gene has CDR1 LNHDA and CDR2 SQIVND (reference sequence). CDR3 region: CASSLEKITNTGELFF. CDR3 bases: TGTGCCAGTAGCCTGGAGAAAATAACGAACACCGGGGAGCTGTTTTTT.

The CDR3 sequence is CASKSGDTYNEQFF. CDR3 nucleotides: TGCGCCAGCAAGTCTGGCGACACCTACAATGAGCAGTTCTTC. The V gene is TRBV5-1, the J gene TRBJ2-1; no clear D. Trimming pared 6 bases from V and 2 bases from J, leaving 12 bases between. Germline lookup yields CDR1 SGHRS and CDR2 YFSETQ. This CDR3 comprises 14 residues. Full variable domain (outside the CDR3, taken from reference TRBV5-1 and TRBJ2-1): KAGVTQTPRYLIKTRGQQVTLSCSPISGHRSVSWYQQTPGQGLQFLFEYFSETQRNKGNFPGRFSGRQFSNSRSEMNVSTLELGDSALYLCASKSGDTYNEQFFGPGTRLTVL.

This clone was counted between two and nine times. The gene calls are TRBV4-3 and TRBJ1-6; a weak D match, TRBD1 (6 bases). The germline gives CDR1 LGHNA, CDR2 YSLEER. This CDR3 is 17 amino acids long. V was pared by 0 bases and J by 4 bases, with 13 bases between. CDR3 region: CASSQDPGDLYNSPLHF. Here the CDR3 DNA reads TGCGCCAGCAGCCAAGATCCAGGGGATCTTTATAATTCACCCCTCCACTTT.

This rearrangement joins TRBV5-1 to TRBJ1-2, with 9 bases fitting TRBD1. Trimming at V came to 0 bases and at J to 8 bases, leaving 8 bases not matched to a gene. The CDR3 runs 15 residues. Germline CDR1 SGHRS, CDR2 YFSETQ. The CDR3 region is CASSLEGTGLSGYTF. DNA for the CDR3: TGCGCCAGCAGCTTGGAAGGGACAGGGTTGTCAGGCTACACCTTC.

This clone has a handful of counts. J is TRBJ1-2 and V is TRBV6-6, with unresolved D. Germline V CDR1 and CDR2: MNHNY, SVGAGI (reference sequence). The germline V and J ends were trimmed by 6 bases and 13 bases, with 9 bases remaining between them. CDR3 length equals 9 residues. The CDR3 loop is CASSSVPTF. The CDR3 coding sequence is TGTGCCAGCAGCTCGGTTCCCACCTTC.

The V call is TRBV3-1 (or the pseudogene TRBV3-2), the J call TRBJ1-2; the match to TRBD1 covers 7 bases. Germline CDR1 reads LGHDT; CDR2 reads YNNKEL (reference sequence). The CDR3 is 14 residues long. The V segment lost 1 base and the J segment 7 bases; nucleotides outside the gene matches: 6. CDR3 nucleotides: TGTGCCAGCAGCCAAGCGACAGGGCGAGGTGGCTACACCTTC. Residues: CASSQATGRGGYTF.

This clone was seen a single time. This rearrangement joins TRBV5-6 to TRBJ2-3; D call uncertain. V was clipped by 0 bases and J by 0 bases, with 11 bases between them. The length of the CDR3 is 16 residues. Germline loops: CDR1 SGHDT, CDR2 YYEEEE. CDR3 in amino acids: CASSLVLLSSTDTQYF. The CDR3 coding sequence is TGTGCCAGCAGCTTGGTTTTGCTCTCTAGCACAGATACGCAGTATTTT.

J is TRBJ2-2 and V is TRBV28; D is ambiguous. V lost 6 bases, J lost 7 bases, and 12 bases lay in between. CDR3 length equals 13 residues. Germline V gene sequence: CDR1 MDHEN, CDR2 SYDVKM. The CDR3 region is CASRADTVGELFF. The CDR3 nucleotides read TGTGCCAGCAGGGCCGACACGGTCGGGGAGCTGTTTTTT.

The V gene is TRBV14, the J gene TRBJ1-4; 9 bases are a match to TRBD1. CDR1 and CDR2 from the germline V gene are SGHDN and FVKESK. The CDR3 covers 15 residues. V shed 4 bases and J 8 bases; nucleotides not matched to a gene: 8. The CDR3 nucleotides are TGTGCCAGCAGCCCGCCGGGACAGGGAAAAGAAAAACTGTTTTTT. It is translated as CASSPPGQGKEKLFF.

The gene calls are TRBV11-2 and TRBJ2-7; the D gene is possibly TRBD1 (5 bases). Germline V lookup: CDR1 SGHAT, CDR2 FQNNGV. CDR3 size: 14 residues. Trimming removed 1 base from V and 3 bases from J, with 10 bases in between. CDR3 loop: CASSLGERGYEQYF. The CDR3 DNA follows: TGTGCCAGCAGCTTAGGAGAAAGGGGCTACGAGCAGTACTTC.

This clone has just a few counts. This rearrangement joins TRBV27 to TRBJ1-2; no firm D call. The CDR3 consists of 17 residues. Germline-derived CDR1 and CDR2 are MNHEY and SMNVEV (reference sequence). With 0 bases removed from V and 0 bases from J, the gap between germline ends came to 14 bases. The chain's CDR3 is CASSLSVDPLANYGYTF. CDR3 nucleotides: TGTGCCAGCAGTTTATCGGTAGACCCCCTAGCTAACTATGGCTACACCTTC.

The chain joins TRBV6-5 to TRBJ1-6; tentative D call: TRBD1 (6 bases). The CDR3 has 14 amino acids. Per germline, CDR1 MNHEY and CDR2 SVGAGI. Trimming took off 5 bases at V and 7 bases at J, with 12 bases between the two ends. CDR3 amino acids: CASSLGGINSPLHF. CDR3 DNA: TGTGCCAGCAGTCTCGGGGGCATAAATTCACCCCTCCACTTT.

The V and J genes are TRBV30 and TRBJ1-5; possible D gene TRBD1, 5 bases. Germline V gives CDR1 GTSNPN, CDR2 SVGIG (reference sequence). The CDR3 runs 12 residues. With 1 base removed from V and 6 bases from J, the gap between germline ends came to 7 bases. CDR3 in DNA: TGTGCCTGGAGTGGGGGCAGTCAGCCCCAGCATTTT. Translation gives CAWSGGSQPQHF. Supplemented by reference TRBV30 and TRBJ1-5, the full variable domain reads SQTIHQWPATLVQPVGSPLSLECTVEGTSNPNLYWYRQAAGRGLQLLFYSVGIGQISSEVPQNLSASRPQDRQFILSSKKLLLSDSGFYLCAWSGGSQPQHFGDGTRLSIL.

This clone was recorded only once. The V gene is TRBV9, the J gene TRBJ1-1; possibly TRBD1 for D (5 bases). The length of the CDR3 is 14 residues. CDR1 and CDR2 from the germline V gene are SGDLS and YYNGEE. Trimming left V 4 bases short and J 8 bases short, with 18 bases between. This chain's CDR3 is CASSPFGGGTEAFF. The CDR3 bases are TGTGCCAGCAGCCCGTTCGGTGGGGGAACAGAAGCTTTCTTT.

The CDR3 sequence: CASSVEGTGELFF. The DNA of the CDR3 is TGTGCCAGCAGCGTGGAGGGCACCGGGGAGCTGTTTTTT. The rearrangement uses TRBV9 and TRBJ2-2; TRBD2 might be the D (6 bases). The ends were cut back, 2 bases at V and 4 bases at J, with 6 bases in the middle. Looked up from germline, CDR1 is SGDLS and CDR2 is YYNGEE. CDR3 length equals 13 residues. Together with reference TRBV9 and TRBJ2-2, the CDR3 gives the full variable domain: DSGVTQTPKHLITATGQRVTLRCSPRSGDLSVYWYQQSLDQGLQFLIQYYNGEERAKGNILERFSAQQFPDLHSELNLSSLELGDSALYFCASSVEGTGELFFGEGSRLTVL.

The chain uses TRBV7-2 and TRBJ2-2; a possible D gene is TRBD2 (7 bases). The germline CDR1 and CDR2 sequences are SGHTA and FQGNSA. The CDR3 consists of 16 residues. Trimming cost V 5 bases and J 3 bases, with 16 bases left between them. CDR3 sequence: CASSPRSGGHTGELFF. DNA for the CDR3: TGTGCCAGCAGCCCCAGGTCGGGGGGCCACACCGGGGAGCTGTTTTTT.

The chain employs TRBV9 and TRBJ1-3, with D perhaps TRBD1 (6 bases). The V gene's germline CDR1 is SGDLS and CDR2 YYNGEE. The CDR3 has 14 amino acids. Trimming left V 0 bases short and J 6 bases short, with 10 bases between. DNA of the CDR3: TGTGCCAGCAGCGTAGGCCGACAGGCAAACACCATATATTTT. This gives the protein CASSVGRQANTIYF.

The chain employs TRBV19 and TRBJ1-1, with 9 bases identical to TRBD1. V dropped 5 bases and J dropped 3; count of bases not matched to a gene: 1. There are 13 residues in the CDR3. Germline values: CDR1 LNHDA, CDR2 SQIVND (reference sequence). As DNA, the CDR3 is TGTGCCAGTAGTGGGACAGGGTACACTGAAGCTTTCTTT. Translating gives CASSGTGYTEAFF. Combining the CDR3 with reference TRBV19 and TRBJ1-1 gives the whole variable domain DGGITQSPKYLFRKEGQNVTLSCEQNLNHDAMYWYRQDPGQGLRLIYYSQIVNDFQKGDIAEGYSVSREKKESFPLTVTSAQKNPTAFYLCASSGTGYTEAFFGQGTRLTVV.

The V call is TRBV2, the J call TRBJ1-6; 8 bases line up with TRBD1. Unmatched junction bases numbered 4, after V lost 5 bases and J lost 7 bases. This CDR3 has 14 residues. In germline, CDR1 is SNHLY, CDR2 FYNNEI. CDR3 region: CASSIDRGNSPLHF. The CDR3 DNA is TGTGCCAGCAGTATAGACAGGGGCAATTCACCCCTCCACTTT.

The chain employs TRBV18 and TRBJ1-1; 8 positions match TRBD1. CDR1 and CDR2 from the germline V gene are KGHSH and LQKENI. Trimming took 6 bases from V and 4 from J; bases not matched to a gene: 7. The CDR3 runs 14 residues. CDR3 in amino acids: CASSPGQGGTEAFF. CDR3 DNA: TGTGCCAGCTCGCCTGGACAGGGAGGCACTGAAGCTTTCTTT.

J is TRBJ1-3 and V is TRBV3-1 (or the pseudogene TRBV3-2); no firm D call. Trimming took off 5 bases at V and 5 bases at J, with 7 bases between the two ends. Per the germline V gene, CDR1 is LGHDT and CDR2 is YNNKEL (reference sequence). The CDR3 runs to 12 residues. The CDR3 nucleotides read TGTGCCAGCAGCACCCCCCGAAACACCATATATTTT. Amino acids: CASSTPRNTIYF.